The rows below give T cell receptor beta chains drawn from one sample of a study of blood T cell repertoires in COVID-19. Only in-frame clones appear in the TCRdb table, and some are missing; sequencing was by immunoSEQ multiplex PCR. The table records about 130,000 clones, around nine tenths of them present only once. The material sequenced was peripheral blood. Receptors were obtained from a man aged 50 to 59 with COVID-19, enrolled during active disease. Each CDR3 is given with its conserved first and last residue. Each record gives: clone size, V gene, J gene, D gene, CDR3 DNA, CDR3 protein. The D gene is left open where the match is weak. Rows may omit the clone size; those that give it use once, few, many or a size class.

>.|TRBV3-1/TRBV3-2|TRBJ1-1|TRBD1
TGTGCCAGCAGCCTTAACAGGGGGGCTGCTGAAGCTTTCTTT
CASSLNRGAAEAFF
>.|TRBV7-3|TRBJ2-7|TRBD2
TGTGCCAGCAGCCTACTAGCGGGGGGAACCTACGAGCAGTACTTC
CASSLLAGGTYEQYF
>.|TRBV19|TRBJ2-3|TRBD2
TGTGCCAGTAGTTTAGCGGGAGCCCCCACAGATACGCAGTATTTT
CASSLAGAPTDTQYF
>.|TRBV5-1|TRBJ2-3|.
TGCGCCAGCAAGCTATTCAGTGCAGGGATCGCAGATACGCAGTATTTT
CASKLFSAGIADTQYF
>.|TRBV19|TRBJ2-1|TRBD2
TGTGCCAGTAGTATCCCCGGGACTAGCGTCAATGAGCAGTTCTTC
CASSIPGTSVNEQFF
>.|TRBV15|TRBJ2-3|TRBD1
TGTGCCACCAGCAGCCTACAGGGGGCAGGGACAGATACGCAGTATTTT
CATSSLQGAGTDTQYF
>.|TRBV7-8|TRBJ1-6|.
TGTGCCAGCAGCTTAGCAGAGTCACCCCTCCACTTT
CASSLAESPLHF
>.|TRBV18|TRBJ1-1|TRBD1
TGTGCCAGCTCACGAGCCCCGGCTACAGGGGTGAACACTGAAGCTTTCTTT
CASSRAPATGVNTEAFF
>.|TRBV9|TRBJ1-2|TRBD1
TGTGCCAGCAGCGCTCAGGGGGGCGGCTACACCTTC
CASSAQGGGYTF
>once|TRBV27|TRBJ2-5|TRBD2
TGTGCCAGCAGTTCCCGGACTAGCGGAGTACAAGAGACCCAGTACTTC
CASSSRTSGVQETQYF
>.|TRBV29-1|TRBJ2-5|.
TGCAGCGTTCTCTCCGGGGAGACCCAGTACTTC
CSVLSGETQYF
>.|TRBV5-1|TRBJ1-1|TRBD1
TGCGCCAGCAGCCCGACAGGGGGGAGCACTGAAGCTTTCTTT
CASSPTGGSTEAFF
>.|TRBV6-4|TRBJ2-7|TRBD2
TGTGCCAGCAGACCCGGACTAGCGGGAGGGCCGCAATACGAGCAGTACTTC
CASRPGLAGGPQYEQYF
>few|TRBV3-1/TRBV3-2|TRBJ1-6|TRBD1
TGTGCCAGCAGCGCAGACAGGGGTTTAGCCTCACCCCTCCACTTT
CASSADRGLASPLHF
>.|TRBV4-2|TRBJ2-1|TRBD2
TGTGCCAGCAGCCAACCCCCTGGACTAGCGGGAGACCATGAGCAGTTCTTC
CASSQPPGLAGDHEQFF